This T cell receptor beta chain was sequenced for a study of blood T cell repertoires in COVID-19. As for the study in general: From the United States, Italy and Spain came samples of acute and convalescent COVID-19. T cells, B-cell-depleted T cells, or PBMCs supplied cDNA or gDNA.

Methods used by the authors: For nucleated cells, counts were estimated from reference gene primer amplification. TCRdb's copy holds only in-frame clones and misses some; the assay was immunoSEQ multiplex PCR. That table is the source of V, J and clone size, and D and trimming were worked out from the DNA. The sample shows approximately 110,000 clones, 88% of them seen only once. This clonotype was obtained from a woman aged 45 to 65 with active or convalescent COVID-19. The sample was peripheral blood.

The CDR3 loop reads CSILAGDTQYF. The CDR3 region has the DNA TGCAGTATATTAGCGGGAGATACGCAGTATTTT. The chain links TRBV20-1 to TRBJ2-3; 7 positions agree with TRBD2. CDR3 length: 11 residues. Germline V lookup: CDR1 DFQATT, CDR2 SNEGSKA (reference sequence). The V segment lost 8 bases and the J segment 5 bases; nucleotides outside the gene matches: 4.